Listed here are 30 T cell receptor beta chains from one sample, sequenced in a study of OX40 agonist ivuxolimab in advanced cancers. Sequencing was performed with immunoSEQ multiplex PCR; in TCRdb, only in-frame clones are kept and a portion is missing. Found here are tens of thousands of clones, 84% of them singletons; the top ten hold 1.5% to 2%. This sample comprised CD4+ or CD8+ T cells sorted from blood, obtained in a trial of the OX40 agonist ivuxolimab. Source of these receptors: an adult with an advanced solid tumor such as melanoma, head and neck, liver or kidney cancer.

V is TRBV19 and J is TRBJ1-1, with unresolved D. The germline V gene has CDR1 LNHDA and CDR2 SQIVND (reference sequence). This CDR3 is built from 14 residues. V was pared by 6 bases and J by 7 bases, with 18 bases between. In DNA, the CDR3 is TGTGCCAGTAGCGACCAAGCGGGAATACTTGAAGCTTTCTTT. It yields the protein CASSDQAGILEAFF.

The rearrangement links TRBV18 to TRBJ2-3; possibly TRBD2 for D (5 bases). This CDR3 contains 15 residues. The germline V gene has CDR1 KGHSH and CDR2 LQKENI. Trimming pared 2 bases from V and 5 bases from J, leaving 14 bases between. The CDR3 nucleotides are TGTGCCAGCTCACCAGAAGTCAGCCGGGGAGATACGCAGTATTTT. This sequence encodes CASSPEVSRGDTQYF.

The J gene is TRBJ2-2, the V gene TRBV9; 9 bases agree with TRBD2. Germline assignment: CDR1 SGDLS and CDR2 YYNGEE. This CDR3 has 16 residues. V gave up 4 bases and J gave up 6 bases; unmatched junction bases: 10. This CDR3 reads CASSPRLAENSGELFF. The DNA of the CDR3 is TGTGCCAGCAGCCCTCGACTAGCGGAAAATTCCGGGGAGCTGTTTTTT.

The chain links TRBV7-9 to TRBJ2-3; no clear D gene. Trimming shortened V by 5 bases and J by 4 bases, and 7 bases separated the two germline ends. This CDR3 has 12 amino acids. Germline V gene data show CDR1 as SEHNR and CDR2 as FQNEAQ (reference sequence). The chain's CDR3 is CASSDTADTQYF. The DNA for the CDR3 is TGTGCCAGCAGCGACACTGCAGATACGCAGTATTTT.

The V and J genes are TRBV5-1 and TRBJ2-5, with TRBD2 matching 7 bases. V lost 4 bases, J lost 5 bases, and 5 bases stayed unmatched. The CDR3 sequence is 13 residues long. Germline V lookup: CDR1 SGHRS, CDR2 YFSETQ. CDR3 residues: CASSRGSGETQYF. The CDR3 coding sequence is TGCGCCAGCAGCCGCGGGAGCGGGGAGACCCAGTACTTC.

V usage is TRBV4-1 and J usage is TRBJ2-6, with D hard to call. In germline, CDR1 is MGHRA, CDR2 YSYEKL. The V end lost 0 bases, the J end lost 2 bases, and 11 bases lay between the germline ends. CDR3 length: 17 amino acids. Here the CDR3 reads CASSQDLSSPGANVLTF. CDR3 DNA sequence: TGCGCCAGCAGCCAAGATCTTAGTTCGCCTGGGGCCAACGTCCTGACTTTC.

This chain uses TRBV5-1 with TRBJ1-5; the match to TRBD1 covers 7 bases. With 4 bases clipped from V and 5 bases from J, the junction kept 21 bases outside the gene matches. The CDR3 spans 19 residues. Germline CDR1 is SGHRS and CDR2 is YFSETQ. CDR3 DNA: TGCGCCAGCAGCGTTAGGGACAGCGATTCCGTAGAGGGCGATCAGCCCCAGCATTTT. Protein: CASSVRDSDSVEGDQPQHF. Together with reference TRBV5-1 and TRBJ1-5, the CDR3 gives the full variable domain: KAGVTQTPRYLIKTRGQQVTLSCSPISGHRSVSWYQQTPGQGLQFLFEYFSETQRNKGNFPGRFSGRQFSNSRSEMNVSTLELGDSALYLCASSVRDSDSVEGDQPQHFGDGTRLSIL.

This CDR3 reads CASSLGQGRDYGYTF. The CDR3 nucleotides are TGTGCCAGCAGCTTAGGACAGGGAAGGGACTATGGCTACACCTTC. This chain uses TRBV7-9 with TRBJ1-2; 7 bases match TRBD1. The ends lost 1 base at V and 3 bases at J; junction bases unmatched: 5. This CDR3 spans 15 amino acids. In germline, CDR1 is SEHNR, CDR2 FQNEAQ (reference sequence). Looking up the rest from reference TRBV7-9 and TRBJ1-2 gives the full variable domain: DTGVSQNPRHKITKRGQNVTFRCDPISEHNRLYWYRQTLGQGPEFLTYFQNEAQLEKSRLLSDRFSAERPKGSFSTLEIQRTEQGDSAMYLCASSLGQGRDYGYTFGSGTRLTVV.

The rearrangement uses TRBV7-9 and TRBJ1-2, with 7 bases identical to TRBD1. Germline CDR1 SEHNR, CDR2 FQNEAQ (reference sequence). The CDR3 covers 14 residues. After removal of 1 base from V and 6 bases from J, the junction contained 5 bases not matched to a gene. The CDR3 sequence: CASSLGRGNHGYTF. The CDR3 DNA sequence: TGTGCCAGCAGCTTAGGCAGGGGGAACCATGGCTACACCTTC.

This clone showed up just a few times. The CDR3 loop reads CASGLGGTEAFF. CDR3 coding DNA: TGTGCTAGTGGTTTAGGGGGAACTGAAGCTTTCTTT. The J gene is TRBJ1-1, the V gene TRBV12-5, with D possibly TRBD1 on 6 matching bases. Germline V gives CDR1 LGHNT, CDR2 FRNRAP. Trimming pared 3 bases from V and 5 bases from J, leaving 7 bases between. This CDR3 comprises 12 residues.

CDR3 loop: CASSLALQLPSYNEQFF. The CDR3 DNA is TGTGCCAGCAGCTTAGCCCTACAGCTTCCCTCCTACAATGAGCAGTTCTTC. The chain links TRBV13 to TRBJ2-1; no clear D gene. The CDR3 totals 17 residues. Between the trimmed V and J ends, which lost 1 base and 0 bases, there was a span of 13 bases. Germline CDR1 is PRHDT and CDR2 is FYEKMQ (reference sequence).

This chain connects TRBV6-1 to TRBJ2-7; D perhaps matches TRBD2 (5 bases). This CDR3 region has 11 residues. The germline V and J ends were trimmed by 5 bases and 9 bases, with 11 bases remaining between them. CDR1 MNHNS and CDR2 SASEGT come from the germline V gene. CDR3 sequence reads: CASSYGVAQYF. In nucleotides, the CDR3 is TGTGCCAGCAGTTACGGGGTAGCGCAGTACTTC.

The rearrangement uses TRBV15 and TRBJ1-1; D ambiguous. Trimming shortened V by 1 base and J by 1 base, and 13 bases separated the two germline ends. CDR3 length: 16 residues. CDR1 LNHNV and CDR2 YYDKDF come from the germline V gene (reference sequence). The CDR3 DNA reads as TGTGCCACCAGCAGAGCTCCTGTTGCCGGGAACACTGAAGCTTTCTTT. Its translation is CATSRAPVAGNTEAFF.

V usage is TRBV5-1 and J usage is TRBJ2-3, with TRBD2 matching 10 bases. Per the germline V gene, CDR1 is SGHRS and CDR2 is YFSETQ. This CDR3 spans 15 amino acids. Germline trimming cut 6 bases from V and 2 bases from J; bases unmatched to any gene: 6. DNA for the CDR3: TGCGCCAGCAACTTAGCGGGGGGCAACACAGATACGCAGTATTTT. Protein: CASNLAGGNTDTQYF.

The chain carries TRBV19 and TRBJ2-1; 7 nucleotides match TRBD1. Trimming at V came to 7 bases and at J to 4 bases, leaving 10 bases not matched to a gene. This CDR3 has 15 amino acids. The germline V gene has CDR1 LNHDA and CDR2 SQIVND (reference sequence). Written as DNA, the CDR3 is TGTGCCAGTAAATCCTCGGGACAGAGTTACAATGAGCAGTTCTTC. This encodes CASKSSGQSYNEQFF.

V and J are TRBV4-2 and TRBJ1-4; 9 bases are a match to TRBD1. J gave up 5 bases and V 0 bases, and 10 bases lay outside the gene matches. The CDR3 length is 18 residues. Germline CDR1 reads LGHNA; CDR2 reads YNFKEQ. The CDR3 region has the DNA TGTGCCAGCAGCCAAGAAGTACAGGGGGCGCTTCCCAATGAAAAACTGTTTTTT. It is translated as CASSQEVQGALPNEKLFF.

The rearrangement links TRBV9 to TRBJ2-7; 8 nucleotides match TRBD2. The trim removed 3 bases at V and 0 bases at J, leaving 8 bases unmatched. CDR1 and CDR2 (germline): SGDLS, YYNGEE. CDR3 length equals 16 residues. The CDR3 loop reads CASSAGGDWSSYEQYF. CDR3 sequence (DNA): TGTGCCAGCAGCGCCGGGGGGGACTGGAGCTCCTACGAGCAGTACTTC.

This chain joins TRBV10-3 and TRBJ2-5, with D perhaps matching TRBD1 (6 bases). V was shortened by 8 bases and J by 4 bases, with 14 bases between the two germline ends. The CDR3 has 13 residues. Per germline, CDR1 ENHRY and CDR2 SYGVKD. The CDR3: CAIGTRGGETQYF. CDR3 in DNA: TGTGCCATCGGAACCAGGGGCGGAGAGACCCAGTACTTC.

J is TRBJ2-7 and V is TRBV5-1, with a weak D call TRBD1 (5 bases). Per the germline V gene, CDR1 is SGHRS and CDR2 is YFSETQ. CDR3 size: 11 residues. V gave up 0 bases and J gave up 7 bases, with 5 bases separating them. This CDR3 is CASSLEGEQYF. DNA for the CDR3: TGCGCCAGCAGCTTGGAGGGGGAGCAGTACTTC.

The gene calls are TRBV27 and TRBJ1-5; D remains ambiguous. Germline values: CDR1 MNHEY, CDR2 SMNVEV (reference sequence). Trimming left V 0 bases short and J 6 bases short, with 12 bases between. The CDR3 is made up of 15 amino acids. CDR3 nucleotide sequence: TGTGCCAGCAGTTTATCGGTGGGGATAGGTCAGCCCCAGCATTTT. Translating it yields CASSLSVGIGQPQHF.

The CDR3 sequence: CASKWSETTGELFF. The CDR3 DNA reads TGCGCCAGCAAGTGGTCAGAGACTACCGGGGAGCTGTTTTTT. This chain joins TRBV5-1 and TRBJ2-2, with D unresolved. Trimming took off 6 bases at V and 5 bases at J, with 14 bases between the two ends. CDR3 length equals 14 residues. Germline-derived CDR1 and CDR2 are SGHRS and YFSETQ.

The V call is TRBV4-1, the J call TRBJ2-3; 15 bases fit TRBD2. The trim removed 4 bases at V and 6 bases at J, leaving 5 bases unmatched. The length of the CDR3 is 16 residues. The germline V gene has CDR1 MGHRA and CDR2 YSYEKL. The CDR3 region is CASSPGLAGGGDTQYF. DNA for the CDR3: TGCGCCAGCAGCCCGGGACTAGCGGGAGGAGGGGATACGCAGTATTTT.

V is TRBV19 and J is TRBJ2-6; perhaps TRBD2 as D (6 bases). The V end lost 5 bases, the J end lost 2 bases, and 10 bases lay between the germline ends. Germline-derived CDR1 and CDR2 are LNHDA and SQIVND (reference sequence). CDR3 length: 15 amino acids. The CDR3 DNA sequence: TGTGCCAGTAGTTCCGGGAGAACTGGGGCCAACGTCCTGACTTTC. Translated: CASSSGRTGANVLTF.

This clone was detected only a few times. This chain uses TRBV5-4 with TRBJ2-2, with no clear D. The CDR3 totals 16 residues. Germline loops: CDR1 SGHNT, CDR2 YYREEE (reference sequence). V was shortened by 2 bases and J by 2 bases, with 13 bases between the two germline ends. This chain's CDR3 is CASSFDQARNTGELFF. The CDR3 DNA follows: TGTGCCAGCAGCTTTGATCAGGCCCGTAACACCGGGGAGCTGTTTTTT.

The chain links TRBV2 to TRBJ1-6; D possibly corresponds to TRBD1 (5 bases). Trimming cost V 6 bases and J 8 bases, with 14 bases left between them. This CDR3 has 14 residues. Germline assignment: CDR1 SNHLY and CDR2 FYNNEI. The CDR3 is CASRARGGDSPLHF. CDR3 nucleotide sequence: TGTGCCAGCAGAGCCCGGGGGGGAGATTCACCCCTCCACTTT.

The genes are TRBV6-4 and TRBJ2-5; 9 bases fit TRBD1. V lost 6 bases, J lost 4 bases, and 9 bases stayed unmatched. This CDR3 has 15 amino acids. CDR1 is MRHNA, CDR2 SNTAGT, per germline. This CDR3 reads CASRPGTGPGETQYF. CDR3 bases: TGTGCCAGCAGGCCCGGGACAGGGCCAGGAGAGACCCAGTACTTC.

This clone was found once. V and J are TRBV27 and TRBJ1-1, with 9 bases matching TRBD1. This CDR3 region has 14 residues. CDR1 and CDR2 (germline): MNHEY, SMNVEV (reference sequence). Trimming at V came to 6 bases and at J to 4 bases, leaving 6 bases not matched to a gene. CDR3: CASRRTGEGTEAFF. CDR3 nucleotide sequence: TGTGCCAGCAGAAGGACAGGGGAGGGCACTGAAGCTTTCTTT.

The sample holds one count of this clone. The J gene is TRBJ2-7, the V gene TRBV11-2; 9 bases are shared with TRBD2. The CDR3 has 16 residues. V was clipped by 6 bases and J by 2 bases; unmatched bases: 11. Per the germline V gene, CDR1 is SGHAT and CDR2 is FQNNGV. The CDR3 region is CASRSPGSGRPYEQYF. As DNA, the CDR3 is TGTGCCAGCAGATCCCCTGGTAGCGGGAGACCCTACGAGCAGTACTTC.

This clone came up a few times. This chain uses TRBV7-9 with TRBJ2-1; the match to TRBD2 covers 11 bases. This CDR3 spans 15 amino acids. Germline V gene data show CDR1 as SEHNR and CDR2 as FQNEAQ (reference sequence). Trimming cost V 5 bases and J 8 bases; bases outside gene matches: 8. CDR3: CASSALAGGLHEQFF. CDR3 DNA sequence: TGTGCCAGCAGCGCCTTAGCGGGGGGGCTGCATGAGCAGTTCTTC.

The genes are TRBV18 and TRBJ2-2, with D hard to call. Germline CDR1 reads KGHSH; CDR2 reads LQKENI. Trimming shortened V by 0 bases and J by 5 bases, and 7 bases separated the two germline ends. This CDR3 has 14 amino acids. This CDR3 is CASSPPEGTGELFF. DNA for the CDR3: TGTGCCAGCTCACCACCAGAAGGGACCGGGGAGCTGTTTTTT.